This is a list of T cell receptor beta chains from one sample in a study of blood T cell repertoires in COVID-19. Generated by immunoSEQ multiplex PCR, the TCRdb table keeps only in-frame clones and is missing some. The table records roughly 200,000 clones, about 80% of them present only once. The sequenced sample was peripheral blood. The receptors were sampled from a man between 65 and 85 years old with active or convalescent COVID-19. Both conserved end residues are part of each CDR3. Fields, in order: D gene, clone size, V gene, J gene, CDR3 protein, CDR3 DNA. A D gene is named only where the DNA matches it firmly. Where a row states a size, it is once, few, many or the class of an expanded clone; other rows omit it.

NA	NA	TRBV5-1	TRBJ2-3	CASSPGHFTDTQYF	TGCGCCAGCAGCCCGGGACACTTCACAGATACGCAGTATTTT
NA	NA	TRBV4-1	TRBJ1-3	CASSHDWTGLSGNTIYF	TGCGCCAGCAGCCATGATTGGACGGGACTCTCTGGAAACACCATATATTTT
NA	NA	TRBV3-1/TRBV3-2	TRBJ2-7	CASSRPDRAYEQYF	TGTGCCAGCAGCCGACCGGACAGAGCCTACGAGCAGTACTTC
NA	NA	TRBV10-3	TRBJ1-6	CAISPRGSYNSPLHF	TGTGCCATCAGTCCCAGGGGCTCCTATAATTCACCCCTCCACTTT
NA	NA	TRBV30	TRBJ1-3	CAWSVDTPPRNTIYF	TGTGCCTGGAGTGTAGATACACCCCCGAGGAACACCATATATTTT
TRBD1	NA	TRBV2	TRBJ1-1	CASSPVRQGAGTEAFF	TGTGCCAGCAGCCCGGTAAGACAGGGCGCCGGCACTGAAGCTTTCTTT
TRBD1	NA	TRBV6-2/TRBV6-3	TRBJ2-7	CASSYSRGQESSYEQYF	TGTGCCAGCAGTTACTCGAGGGGACAGGAAAGCTCCTACGAGCAGTACTTC
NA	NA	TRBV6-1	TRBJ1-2	CASSEGVVPYGYTF	TGTGCCAGCAGTGAAGGAGTAGTCCCCTATGGCTACACCTTC
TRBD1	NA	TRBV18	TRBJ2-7	CASSPLGQTFYEQYF	TGTGCCAGCTCACCATTGGGACAGACCTTCTACGAGCAGTACTTC
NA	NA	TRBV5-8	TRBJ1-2	CASSLVSAGYGYTF	TGTGCCAGCAGCTTGGTGTCGGCAGGCTATGGCTACACCTTC
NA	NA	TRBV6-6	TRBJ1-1	CASSYHAYTEAFF	TGTGCCAGCAGTTACCACGCGTACACTGAAGCTTTCTTT
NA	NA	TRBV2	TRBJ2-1	CASSENLYNEQFF	TGTGCCAGCAGTGAGAACTTATACAATGAGCAGTTCTTC
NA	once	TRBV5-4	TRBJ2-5	CASREGTQETQYF	TGTGCCAGCAGGGAGGGCACTCAAGAGACCCAGTACTTC
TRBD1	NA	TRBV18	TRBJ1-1	CASSRQGTVNTEAFF	TGTGCCAGCTCACGACAGGGTACCGTGAACACTGAAGCTTTCTTT
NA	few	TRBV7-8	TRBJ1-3	CASSLEQGNGNTIYF	TGTGCCAGCAGCTTAGAACAGGGTAATGGAAACACCATATATTTT
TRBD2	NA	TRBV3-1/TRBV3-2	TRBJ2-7	CASSLGLAGTYYEQYF	TGTGCCAGCAGCCTAGGACTAGCGGGTACCTACTACGAGCAGTACTTC
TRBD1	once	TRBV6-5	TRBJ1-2	CASSSQGQGYGYTF	TGTGCCAGCAGTTCACAGGGACAGGGTTATGGCTACACCTTC
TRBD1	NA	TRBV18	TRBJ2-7	CASSPGQANSYEQYF	TGTGCCAGCTCACCGGGACAGGCGAACTCCTACGAGCAGTACTTC
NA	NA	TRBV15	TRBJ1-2	CATSRDGTYYGYTF	TGTGCCACCAGCAGAGATGGGACATACTATGGCTACACCTTC
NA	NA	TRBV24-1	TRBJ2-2	CATSDRGAGELFF	TGTGCCACCAGTGATCGAGGTGCCGGGGAGCTGTTTTTT
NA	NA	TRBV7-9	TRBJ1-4	CASSFGRGDLNEKLFF	TGTGCCAGCAGCTTCGGTCGAGGTGATCTGAATGAAAAACTGTTTTTT
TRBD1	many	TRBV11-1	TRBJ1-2	CASSPEQGARYGYTF	TGTGCCAGCAGCCCCGAACAGGGGGCGCGTTATGGCTACACCTTC
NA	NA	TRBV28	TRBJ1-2	CATLTEGYTF	TGTGCCACCCTTACAGAAGGCTACACCTTC
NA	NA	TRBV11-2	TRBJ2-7	CASSLVRGTGEQYF	TGTGCCAGCAGCTTGGTAAGGGGGACGGGCGAGCAGTACTTC
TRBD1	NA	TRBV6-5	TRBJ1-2	CASSSGQALYGYTF	TGTGCCAGCAGTTCGGGACAGGCCCTCTATGGCTACACCTTC
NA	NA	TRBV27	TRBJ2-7	CASSLKGLRSSYEQYF	TGTGCCAGCAGTTTAAAGGGACTCCGAAGCTCCTACGAGCAGTACTTC
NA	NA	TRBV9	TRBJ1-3	CASSVSGVLSGNTIYF	TGTGCCAGCAGCGTATCAGGTGTACTCTCTGGAAACACCATATATTTT
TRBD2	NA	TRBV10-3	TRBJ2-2	CAISGLAGGTSKDTGELFF	TGTGCCATCAGCGGACTAGCGGGAGGGACCTCTAAGGACACCGGGGAGCTGTTTTTT
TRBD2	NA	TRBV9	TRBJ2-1	CASSAVPLAGGLNEQFF	TGTGCCAGCAGCGCTGTTCCCTTGGCGGGGGGGCTGAATGAGCAGTTCTTC
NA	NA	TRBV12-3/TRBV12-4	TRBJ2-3	CASSGQTDTQYF	TGTGCCAGCAGTGGACAAACAGATACGCAGTATTTT
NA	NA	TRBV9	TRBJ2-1	CASSSVGGASEQFF	TGTGCCAGCAGCTCCGTGGGGGGGGCAAGTGAGCAGTTCTTC
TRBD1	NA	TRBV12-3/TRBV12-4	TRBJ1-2	CASSLGDSYGYTF	TGTGCCAGCAGTTTAGGGGACAGCTATGGCTACACCTTC
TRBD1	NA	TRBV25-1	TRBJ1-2	CASSVNRGAGYTF	TGTGCCAGCAGTGTCAACAGGGGCGCGGGCTACACCTTC
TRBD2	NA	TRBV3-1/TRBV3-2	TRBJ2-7	CASSHRTSSYEQYF	TGTGCCAGCAGCCACAGGACTAGCTCCTACGAGCAGTACTTC
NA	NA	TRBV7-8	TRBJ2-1	CASSLGGLWNEQFF	TGTGCCAGCAGCTTAGGAGGTTTGTGGAATGAGCAGTTCTTC
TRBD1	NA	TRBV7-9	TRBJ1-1	CASSGGQGKNTEAFF	TGTGCCAGCAGCGGGGGACAGGGAAAGAACACTGAAGCTTTCTTT
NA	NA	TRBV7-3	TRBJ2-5	CASSLRIGGSETQYF	TGTGCCAGCAGCTTAAGGATCGGAGGGTCGGAGACCCAGTACTTC
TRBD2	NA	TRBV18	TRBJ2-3	CASSPRGGGAEDTQYF	TGTGCCAGCTCACCAAGGGGCGGGGGGGCCGAGGATACGCAGTATTTT
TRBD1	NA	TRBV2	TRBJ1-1	CASSPGGYTEAFF	TGTGCCAGCAGTCCAGGGGGGTACACTGAAGCTTTCTTT
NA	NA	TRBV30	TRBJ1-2	CAWSLQGNYGYTF	TGTGCCTGGAGTTTACAGGGTAACTATGGCTACACCTTC
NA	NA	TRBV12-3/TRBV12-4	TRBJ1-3	CASSWETGNTIYF	TGTGCCAGCAGTTGGGAGACTGGAAACACCATATATTTT